This T cell receptor (beta chain) was identified during a study of cytomegalovirus exposure and HLA in healthy donors. General study points: In most subjects, TCR beta sequences reportedly gave accurate predictions of HLA-A and HLA-B alleles. The investigators catalogued 150 to 200 TCR beta chains as cytomegalovirus-associated. The majority of CMV-associated TCR beta chains were reported as apparently HLA-restricted in a later analysis. The study dropped some indistinguishable V segments, TRBV6-2 and TRBV6-3 among them.

A note on this clone: Antigen unknown. Relative to the germline gene, one junction end is altered; a read error may explain this. Other DNA sequences within the sample encode an identical CDR3.

PCR employed 60 Vbeta and 13 Jbeta primers. The data were produced by immunoSEQ multiplex PCR, yet TCRdb's version contains in-frame clones alone and is incomplete. The data show 100,000 or so clones, with more than 80% seen just once and 6% to 7.5% held by the top ten. CDR1 and CDR2 from the germline V gene are MGHDK and SYGVNS. CDR3 length: 14 amino acids. The clonotype comes from a young man in good health and CMV-seronegative. Material: PBMCs. The chain couples TRBV25-1 to TRBJ1-5; 9 bases are shared with TRBD1. The CDR3 reads CASSSTGGNQPQHF. The CDR3, as DNA: TGTGCCAGCAGTTCTACAGGGGGCAATCAGCCCCAGCACTTT.